Listed here are 17 T cell receptor beta chains from one sample, sequenced in a study of T cells expressing NK-cell markers. TCRdb reprocessed the 5' RACE reads and keeps a single row for each CDR3 protein, giving no DNA. The sample's table shows 150,000 or so distinct CDR3 sequences. The specimen sequenced was blood T cells: a sorted CD56 or NKG2C T cell subset, CD4+ or CD8+ T cells, or bulk PBMC T cells (not recorded which). The receptors come from a woman between 45 and 60 years old in good health.

The rearrangement uses TRBV12-3 or TRBV12-4 and TRBJ2-1; as DNA is missing, the TRBD2 call by TCRdb cannot be tested. The CDR3 extends over 16 amino acids. The CDR3 loop reads CASILGHSSVMDEQFF.

The chain combines TRBV7-2 with TRBJ2-7. The CDR3 sequence is 12 residues long. CDR1 is SGHTA, CDR2 FQGNSA, per germline. CDR3 region: CASSWRFGEQYF.

The chain employs TRBV12-3 or TRBV12-4 and TRBJ2-5; the TRBD2 assignment by TCRdb is unverifiable without DNA. This CDR3 is 15 amino acids long. The CDR3 region is CASSLWQGLQETQYF.

V gene TRBV24-1 combines with J gene TRBJ2-1; TCRdb picks TRBD1, but there is no DNA to check that call. The CDR3 sequence is 15 residues long. CDR1 and CDR2 (germline): KGHDR, SFDVKD. The chain's CDR3 is CATSDAGTGSFKQFF.

The CDR3 region is CAISDRGPQETQYF. The rearrangement uses TRBV10-3 and TRBJ2-5; TCRdb designates TRBD1, a call that cannot be tested without DNA. Germline-derived CDR1 and CDR2 are ENHRY and SYGVKD. The CDR3 is 14 amino acids.

This rearrangement joins TRBV2 to TRBJ2-3; the TRBD2 assignment by TCRdb is unverifiable without DNA. In germline, CDR1 is SNHLY, CDR2 FYNNEI. The CDR3 covers 17 residues. CDR3 region: CASSLAGAHYGTDTQYF.

CDR3: CASKPGTDFTGELFF. The rearrangement joins TRBV25-1 to TRBJ2-2; TCRdb proposes TRBD1, but this gene call is untestable without DNA. Germline V gene sequence: CDR1 MGHDK, CDR2 SYGVNS. The CDR3 length is 15 residues.

The chain links TRBV12-3 or TRBV12-4 to TRBJ2-1; TCRdb returns TRBD2, unconfirmable since there is no DNA. CDR3 length equals 12 residues. CDR3 sequence: CASSKLGVEQFF.

The chain uses TRBV9 and TRBJ2-2. The CDR3 totals 14 residues. Germline CDR1 and CDR2: SGDLS and YYNGEE. The CDR3 loop reads CASSVDPEAGELFF. Filled out from reference TRBV9 and TRBJ2-2, the complete variable domain reads DSGVTQTPKHLITATGQRVTLRCSPRSGDLSVYWYQQSLDQGLQFLIQYYNGEERAKGNILERFSAQQFPDLHSELNLSSLELGDSALYFCASSVDPEAGELFFGEGSRLTVL.

V and J are TRBV12-3 or TRBV12-4 and TRBJ2-5. This CDR3 has 12 residues. CDR3 loop: CASSSVKETQYF.

V is TRBV9 and J is TRBJ2-1; as DNA is missing, the TRBD2 call by TCRdb cannot be tested. CDR3 size: 16 residues. CDR1 SGDLS and CDR2 YYNGEE come from the germline V gene. The CDR3: CASSVDAGSSYNEQFF.

The rearrangement links TRBV29-1 to TRBJ2-5; TCRdb names TRBD2, which stays unverified in the absence of DNA. The V gene's germline CDR1 is SQVTM and CDR2 ANQGSEA. The CDR3 is 13 amino acids. The CDR3 sequence is CSVEGDFRETQYF. Full variable domain (rest looked up from reference TRBV29-1 and TRBJ2-5): SAVISQKPSRDICQRGTSLTIQCQVDSQVTMMFWYRQQPGQSLTLIATANQGSEATYESGFVIDKFPISRPNLTFSTLTVSNMSPEDSSIYLCSVEGDFRETQYFGPGTRLLVL.

This sequence joins TRBV6-2 or TRBV6-3 and TRBJ1-4. CDR3 length: 16 amino acids. Germline lookup yields CDR1 MNHEY and CDR2 SVGEGT. CDR3 protein: CASSSTGGRLNEKLFF.

The chain combines TRBV12-3 or TRBV12-4 with TRBJ1-3; as DNA is missing, the TRBD1 call by TCRdb cannot be tested. The CDR3 extends over 14 amino acids. CDR3 sequence: CASSLGGSGNTIYF.

The rearrangement links TRBV20-1 to TRBJ2-1. The germline V gene encodes CDR1 DFQATT and CDR2 SNEGSKA (reference sequence). The CDR3 spans 15 residues. The CDR3 region is CSARDASVAYNEQFF.

The gene calls are TRBV30 and TRBJ2-5; TCRdb's D gene call, TRBD2, goes unchecked for lack of DNA. Germline V gives CDR1 GTSNPN, CDR2 SVGIG (reference sequence). CDR3 length equals 15 residues. This CDR3 reads CAWSVDSGRTETQYF.

V and J are TRBV13 and TRBJ2-1; the D gene TCRdb calls, TRBD1, cannot be checked with no DNA. Looked up from germline, CDR1 is PRHDT and CDR2 is FYEKMQ (reference sequence). The CDR3 runs 14 residues. CDR3 protein: CASSFGGASNEQFF.